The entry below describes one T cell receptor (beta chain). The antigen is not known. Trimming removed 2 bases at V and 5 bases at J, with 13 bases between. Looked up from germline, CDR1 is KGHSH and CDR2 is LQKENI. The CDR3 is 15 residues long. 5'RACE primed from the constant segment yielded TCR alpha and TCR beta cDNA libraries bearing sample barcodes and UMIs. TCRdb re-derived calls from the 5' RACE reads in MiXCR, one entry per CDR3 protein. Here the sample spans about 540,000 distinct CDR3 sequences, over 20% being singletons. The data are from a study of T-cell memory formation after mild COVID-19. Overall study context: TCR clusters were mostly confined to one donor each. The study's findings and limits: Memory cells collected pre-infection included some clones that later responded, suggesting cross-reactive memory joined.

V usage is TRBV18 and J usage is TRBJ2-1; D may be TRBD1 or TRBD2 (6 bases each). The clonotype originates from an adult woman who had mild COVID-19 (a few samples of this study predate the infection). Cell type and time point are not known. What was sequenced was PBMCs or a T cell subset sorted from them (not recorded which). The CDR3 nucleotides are TGTGCCAGCTCACCATACCGGGGGCAACACAATGAGCAGTTCTTC. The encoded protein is CASSPYRGQHNEQFF.